This TCR beta chain was sequenced during a study of neurological immune-mediated disorders. Preparation of the unsorted libraries drew on 2 million PBMCs stored at -80 C. Via MiXCR, TCRdb re-called the 5' RACE reads, giving one row per CDR3 protein. Of 60,000 to 80,000 distinct CDR3 sequences listed, more than 4% were seen once; the top ten hold approximately 3.2%. At least ten counts were recorded for this clonotype. CDR3 size: 13 residues. Between the trimmed V and J ends, which lost 4 bases and 8 bases, there was a span of 13 bases. Per the germline V gene, CDR1 is SGHRS and CDR2 is YFSETQ. The TCR was taken from a woman aged 50 to 65 with multiple sclerosis. The material sequenced was PBMCs. The chain has TRBV5-1 and TRBJ2-1, with D possibly matching TRBD1 (6 bases). CDR3 residues: CASSAEQGYEQFF. The CDR3 region has the DNA TGCGCCAGCAGCGCAGAACAGGGATATGAGCAGTTCTTC.